Below, one T cell receptor (beta chain) is given with its context. Its target is unknown. The CDR3 covers 16 residues. V gave up 0 bases and J gave up 7 bases; unmatched junction bases: 11. Germline V gene lookup returns CDR1 LNHNV and CDR2 YYDKDF (reference sequence). A 5'RACE reaction primed in the constant segment made cDNA libraries of TCR alpha and TCR beta, and these carried sample barcodes and UMIs. TCRdb called the 5' RACE reads again in MiXCR, with one record for every CDR3 protein. The sample has around 440,000 distinct CDR3 sequences, approximately 18% seen once. The sample belongs to a study of T-cell memory formation after mild COVID-19. Findings of the study overall: Pre-infection memory showed some responding clones, and this suggested that cross-reactive memory joined. CD4/CD8 balance characterized clones contracting day 15 to 85, and CD4+ skew characterized later expanders.

The origin of this receptor is an adult woman who had mild COVID-19 (a few samples of this study predate the infection). Cell type and time point are not known. The source material was PBMCs or a T cell subset sorted from them (not recorded which). The V and J genes are TRBV15 and TRBJ1-1; TRBD1 matches 7 bases. This chain's CDR3 is CATSRDETGKADEAFF. CDR3 coding DNA: TGTGCCACCAGCAGAGACGAGACAGGGAAGGCAGATGAAGCTTTCTTT. Full variable domain (remainder filled in from reference TRBV15 and TRBJ1-1): DAMVIQNPRYQVTQFGKPVTLSCSQTLNHNVMYWYQQKSSQAPKLLFHYYDKDFNNEADTPDNFQSRRPNTSFCFLDIRSPGLGDTAMYLCATSRDETGKADEAFFGQGTRLTVV.